One and the same sample provided the 2 T cell receptor beta chains below, sequenced in a study of fetal regulatory T cell absence and autoimmunity. Only in-frame clones appear in the TCRdb table, and some are missing; sequencing was by immunoSEQ multiplex PCR. The repertoire includes more than 85,000 clones, about two thirds of them detected once, and roughly 2% sits in the top ten. Material: pancreas tissue. Receptors were obtained from a male donor with IPEX syndrome.

The chain uses TRBV5-4 and TRBJ2-1, with D possibly TRBD1 on 7 matching bases. This CDR3 comprises 14 residues. V gave up 5 bases and J gave up 0 bases, with 9 bases separating them. Per germline, CDR1 SGHNT and CDR2 YYREEE (reference sequence). In DNA form, the CDR3 reads TGTGCCAGCAGGCAGGGGGGCTCCTACAATGAGCAGTTCTTC. Protein: CASRQGGSYNEQFF.

This chain joins TRBV27 and TRBJ2-6; the match to TRBD2 covers 7 bases. The CDR3 has 15 residues. The V and J ends lost 4 bases and 3 bases, in that order; junction bases with no gene match: 3. The germline gives CDR1 MNHEY, CDR2 SMNVEV (reference sequence). In DNA form, the CDR3 reads TGTGCCAGCAGTTGGGGGGGGGTTGGGGCCAACGTCCTGACTTTC. Its translation is CASSWGGVGANVLTF.